The 30 T cell receptor beta chains listed next were all sequenced from one sample in a study of T cell responses to AZD1222 COVID-19 vaccine. Produced via immunoSEQ multiplex PCR; TCRdb's table is partial and in-frame only. The data hold 130,000 to 150,000 clones, with 80% to 95% observed a single time. Sequences were derived from peripheral blood, sampled on day 0 of MenACWY control vaccination. The receptors originated from an adult in good health.

This clone came up once. The chain joins TRBV7-3 to TRBJ2-1, with 7 bases identical to TRBD1. CDR3 size: 13 residues. The germline V gene encodes CDR1 SGHTA and CDR2 FQGTGA. V trimming: 5 bases; J trimming: 5 bases; junction bases outside the gene matches: 3. The DNA of the CDR3 is TGTGCCAGCAGCCAGGGACAGAACAATGAGCAGTTCTTC. It specifies CASSQGQNNEQFF.

The CDR3 loop is CASSPTGTDYGYTF. The CDR3 bases are TGCGCCAGCAGCCCCACAGGTACCGACTATGGCTACACCTTC. The chain has TRBV4-1 and TRBJ1-2; D is possibly TRBD1 (5 bases). CDR1 and CDR2 (germline): MGHRA, YSYEKL. The CDR3 is 14 amino acids. V lost 4 bases and J lost 3, with 12 bases in between.

The chain couples TRBV24-1 to TRBJ2-6, with D hard to call. The CDR3 consists of 12 residues. Germline V gene data show CDR1 as KGHDR and CDR2 as SFDVKD. Trimming cost V 9 bases and J 4 bases, with 6 bases left between them. The CDR3 reads CATSSGANVLTF. CDR3 coding DNA: TGTGCCACCTCCTCCGGGGCCAACGTCCTGACTTTC.

The chain links TRBV2 to TRBJ2-4; a weak D match, TRBD1 (6 bases). The CDR3 contains 15 residues. CDR1 and CDR2 (germline): SNHLY, FYNNEI. Trimming removed 6 bases at V and 0 bases at J, with 12 bases between. In DNA, the CDR3 is TGTGCCAGCAGGCCGGACAGCATAGCCAAAAACATTCAGTACTTC. It translates to CASRPDSIAKNIQYF.

This sequence joins TRBV5-1 and TRBJ2-2; TRBD2 might be the D (6 bases). Trimming pared 7 bases from V and 0 bases from J, leaving 10 bases between. The CDR3 is made up of 14 amino acids. CDR1 and CDR2 from the germline V gene are SGHRS and YFSETQ. The CDR3 sequence: CASAGLANTGELFF. CDR3 sequence (DNA): TGCGCCAGCGCGGGACTGGCGAACACCGGGGAGCTGTTTTTT.

CDR3 DNA: TGTGCCAGCAGCGTAGAGGGTGGGAACTCTGGAAACACCATATATTTT. It translates to CASSVEGGNSGNTIYF. This chain joins TRBV9 and TRBJ1-3, with D hard to call. Between the trimmed V and J ends, which lost 0 bases and 0 bases, there was a span of 10 bases. The CDR3 is made up of 16 amino acids. Germline assignment: CDR1 SGDLS and CDR2 YYNGEE.

J is TRBJ1-4 and V is TRBV28; TRBD1 is a possible D gene (5 bases). CDR1 and CDR2 (germline): MDHEN, SYDVKM. V lost 2 bases, J lost 7 bases, and 29 bases lay in between. The CDR3 covers 20 residues. CDR3 in amino acids: CASSLTAAGFLGGLTEKLFF. In DNA, the CDR3 is TGTGCCAGCAGTTTAACGGCCGCTGGATTCCTCGGGGGTCTAACTGAAAAACTGTTTTTT.

The chain is built from TRBV7-3 and TRBJ2-1; tentatively, D is TRBD2 (6 bases). Trimming removed 11 bases at V and 2 bases at J, with 13 bases between. CDR3 length equals 13 residues. Germline CDR1 and CDR2: SGHTA and FQGTGA. The CDR3 DNA follows: TGTGCCGGGGGACTGATGGCCTACAATGAGCAGTTCTTC. Translating it yields CAGGLMAYNEQFF.

The count of this clone is one. This chain joins TRBV5-4 and TRBJ1-1; possibly TRBD1 for D (6 bases). The CDR3 sequence is 12 residues long. Trimming left V 2 bases short and J 7 bases short, with 9 bases between. Germline lookup yields CDR1 SGHNT and CDR2 YYREEE (reference sequence). This chain's CDR3 is CASSLDRNEAFF. CDR3 bases: TGTGCCAGCAGCTTAGACAGGAATGAAGCTTTCTTT.

Comments on this clone: Other DNA sequences of this sample code for an identical CDR3. V usage is TRBV19 and J usage is TRBJ2-1; D may be TRBD1 (5 bases). The V and J ends lost 6 bases and 1 base respectively, with 10 bases between them. The germline V gene encodes CDR1 LNHDA and CDR2 SQIVND (reference sequence). CDR3 size: 14 residues. This chain's CDR3 is CASSTGGSYNEQFF. The CDR3 DNA is TGTGCCAGTAGCACAGGTGGATCCTACAATGAGCAGTTCTTC.

This clone is a singleton in its sample. This chain links TRBV5-1 with TRBJ1-6; TRBD1 matches 9 bases. V gave up 4 bases and J gave up 9 bases; unmatched junction bases: 5. CDR3 length equals 14 residues. Looked up from germline, CDR1 is SGHRS and CDR2 is YFSETQ. The CDR3 bases are TGCGCCAGCAGCCTGGGACAGGGTAGTTCACCCCTCCACTTT. Its protein is CASSLGQGSSPLHF.

This sequence joins TRBV28 and TRBJ1-1; 7 bases match TRBD1. Germline V gene lookup returns CDR1 MDHEN and CDR2 SYDVKM. CDR3 length: 14 residues. J was trimmed by 11 bases and V by 6 bases; bases with no gene match: 15. The CDR3 region is CASRSRQGLQVAFF. CDR3 bases: TGTGCCAGCAGATCTCGACAGGGCCTCCAGGTGGCTTTCTTT.

V is TRBV2 and J is TRBJ1-2, with TRBD1 as a possible D gene (5 bases). The CDR3 runs to 14 residues. V lost 4 bases, J lost 1 base, and 10 bases lay in between. Germline V gives CDR1 SNHLY, CDR2 FYNNEI. This CDR3 reads CASSGFRDNYGYTF. Written as DNA, the CDR3 is TGTGCCAGCAGTGGTTTCAGGGATAACTATGGCTACACCTTC.

The rearrangement joins TRBV10-2 to TRBJ2-7, with 12 bases identical to TRBD2. Unmatched junction bases numbered 22, after V lost 7 bases and J lost 0 bases. Germline values: CDR1 WSHSY, CDR2 SAAADI. There are 21 residues in the CDR3. The CDR3 region is CASTPGRRRGLAGSSSYEQYF. In DNA form, the CDR3 reads TGCGCCAGCACCCCGGGTAGGAGAAGGGGACTAGCGGGTTCAAGCTCCTACGAGCAGTACTTC.

Here the CDR3 DNA reads TGTGCCAGCAGACTATCAGGGGGGTTGGGTCAGCCCCAGCATTTT. Encoded protein: CASRLSGGLGQPQHF. The chain links TRBV6-5 to TRBJ1-5, with 7 nucleotides matching TRBD1. CDR3 length equals 15 residues. V lost 6 bases, J lost 6 bases, and 11 bases stayed unmatched. The germline V gene encodes CDR1 MNHEY and CDR2 SVGAGI.

This chain joins TRBV10-3 and TRBJ1-2; D is ambiguous. With 5 bases removed from V and 3 bases from J, the gap between germline ends came to 7 bases. Germline CDR1 reads ENHRY; CDR2 reads SYGVKD. The CDR3 is 12 residues long. The CDR3 DNA follows: TGTGCCATCAGTCGGCCAGACTATGGCTACACCTTC. Amino acid sequence: CAISRPDYGYTF.

The chain carries TRBV27 and TRBJ1-5; D is uncertain. V was cut by 5 bases and J by 2 bases, with 19 bases left in between. Germline V lookup: CDR1 MNHEY, CDR2 SMNVEV (reference sequence). CDR3 length: 17 residues. For the CDR3, the DNA is TGTGCCAGCAGTGCAAAGACCCCCAGTATGGGCAATCAGCCCCAGCATTTT. Residues: CASSAKTPSMGNQPQHF.

This rearrangement joins TRBV27 to TRBJ2-3; perhaps TRBD2 as D (7 bases). The CDR3 contains 17 residues. With 3 bases removed from V and 2 bases from J, the gap between germline ends came to 18 bases. Germline CDR1 is MNHEY and CDR2 is SMNVEV (reference sequence). For the CDR3, the DNA is TGTGCCAGCAGTTTTTCTGTGCGGGGGCCTGCCACAGATACGCAGTATTTT. Translating it yields CASSFSVRGPATDTQYF.

The chain employs TRBV5-5 and TRBJ1-4, with D possibly matching TRBD1 (5 bases). The CDR3 contains 15 residues. Germline V gives CDR1 SGHKS, CDR2 YYEKEE (reference sequence). V dropped 1 base and J dropped 4 bases, with 11 bases sitting between them. The CDR3 sequence is CASSLPQGHNEKLFF. As DNA, the CDR3 is TGTGCCAGCAGCTTGCCGCAGGGTCATAATGAAAAACTGTTTTTT.

The V call is TRBV7-9, the J call TRBJ1-2; 10 bases map to TRBD1. The V gene end was trimmed by 5 bases and the J gene end by 5 bases; junction bases not matched to a gene: 5. The V gene's germline CDR1 is SEHNR and CDR2 FQNEAQ (reference sequence). This CDR3 is 14 amino acids long. This CDR3 reads CASSPGTGEYGYTF. Written as DNA, the CDR3 is TGTGCCAGCAGCCCAGGGACAGGGGAATATGGCTACACCTTC. The full variable domain, rest sourced from reference TRBV7-9 and TRBJ1-2, is DTGVSQNPRHKITKRGQNVTFRCDPISEHNRLYWYRQTLGQGPEFLTYFQNEAQLEKSRLLSDRFSAERPKGSFSTLEIQRTEQGDSAMYLCASSPGTGEYGYTFGSGTRLTVV.

This chain links TRBV30 with TRBJ1-1, with D unresolved. The CDR3 covers 13 residues. CDR1 and CDR2 from the germline V gene are GTSNPN and SVGIG (reference sequence). V gave up 2 bases and J gave up 0 bases, with 7 bases separating them. The CDR3, as DNA: TGTGCCTGGAGTCGGCGGATGAACACTGAAGCTTTCTTT. Translation gives CAWSRRMNTEAFF.

CDR3 bases: TGTGCCAGCTCACCCGTCGACAGCATGAACACTGAAGCTTTCTTT. Amino acid sequence: CASSPVDSMNTEAFF. The chain is built from TRBV18 and TRBJ1-1, with a possible D match to TRBD1 (5 bases). This CDR3 spans 15 amino acids. Per germline, CDR1 KGHSH and CDR2 LQKENI. V was pared by 3 bases and J by 0 bases, with 11 bases between.

The chain is built from TRBV15 and TRBJ1-6; no definite D call. Trimming cost V 1 base and J 10 bases, with 14 bases left between them. The germline V gene encodes CDR1 LNHNV and CDR2 YYDKDF (reference sequence). The CDR3 has 15 amino acids. The CDR3 loop is CATSRAREGLSPLHF. The CDR3 DNA follows: TGTGCCACCAGCAGAGCACGGGAAGGGCTGTCACCCCTCCACTTT.

V is TRBV25-1 and J is TRBJ1-5; D unresolved. This CDR3 comprises 16 residues. Per the germline V gene, CDR1 is MGHDK and CDR2 is SYGVNS. Deletions cut 2 bases from V and 4 bases from J, with 15 bases between. The CDR3, as DNA: TGTGCCAGCAGTGAACCGTCAGACCCTTTTAATCAGCCCCAGCATTTT. Amino acids: CASSEPSDPFNQPQHF.

The chain is built from TRBV28 and TRBJ1-1, with D perhaps TRBD1 (6 bases). The germline gives CDR1 MDHEN, CDR2 SYDVKM. V lost 5 bases, J lost 1 base, and 11 bases lay in between. This CDR3 is 14 amino acids long. CDR3 coding DNA: TGTGCCAGCAGTCCTCCGACAGGGAACACTGAAGCTTTCTTT. Its protein product is CASSPPTGNTEAFF.

The chain employs TRBV3-1 (or the pseudogene TRBV3-2) and TRBJ2-2; 16 bases agree with TRBD2. Trimming took 4 bases from V and 8 from J; bases not matched to a gene: 10. Per germline, CDR1 LGHDT and CDR2 YNNKEL (reference sequence). CDR3 length: 18 residues. CDR3 bases: TGTGCCAGCAGCCTCAGGGGACTAGCGGGAGGGCCTACGGGGGAGCTGTTTTTT. Translated, it gives CASSLRGLAGGPTGELFF.

This chain joins TRBV29-1 and TRBJ1-2; D is possibly TRBD1 (6 bases). V lost 5 bases and J lost 4, with 23 bases in between. Per germline, CDR1 SQVTM and CDR2 ANQGSEA. The CDR3 runs 16 residues. CDR3 bases: TGCAGCGTTAGTCGCTCCGGACAGCTCTATGGCTATGGCTACACCTTC. This translates into CSVSRSGQLYGYGYTF.

The chain uses TRBV27 and TRBJ2-1; 11 bases agree with TRBD2. The V and J ends lost 6 bases and 5 bases, in that order; junction bases with no gene match: 6. The CDR3 spans 15 residues. CDR1 and CDR2 from the germline V gene are MNHEY and SMNVEV (reference sequence). The CDR3, as DNA: TGTGCCAGCAGACCTCTAGCGGGAGGACACAATGAGCAGTTCTTC. It is translated as CASRPLAGGHNEQFF.

The chain joins TRBV5-5 to TRBJ2-7, with D perhaps given as TRBD1 or TRBD2 (5 bases each). The CDR3 is 14 amino acids. CDR1 is SGHKS, CDR2 YYEKEE, per germline (reference sequence). The V end lost 2 bases, the J end lost 2 bases, and 11 bases lay between the germline ends. CDR3: CASSFLLGPYEQYF. CDR3 nucleotides: TGTGCCAGCAGCTTTCTCTTGGGACCCTACGAGCAGTACTTC.

The chain links TRBV5-1 to TRBJ2-1; no definite D call. The V end was cut by 4 bases, the J end by 5 bases, with 10 bases between. The CDR3 consists of 13 residues. Germline CDR1 reads SGHRS; CDR2 reads YFSETQ. CDR3 bases: TGCGCCAGCAGCCTGAACCGGGACAATGAGCAGTTCTTC. Protein: CASSLNRDNEQFF.